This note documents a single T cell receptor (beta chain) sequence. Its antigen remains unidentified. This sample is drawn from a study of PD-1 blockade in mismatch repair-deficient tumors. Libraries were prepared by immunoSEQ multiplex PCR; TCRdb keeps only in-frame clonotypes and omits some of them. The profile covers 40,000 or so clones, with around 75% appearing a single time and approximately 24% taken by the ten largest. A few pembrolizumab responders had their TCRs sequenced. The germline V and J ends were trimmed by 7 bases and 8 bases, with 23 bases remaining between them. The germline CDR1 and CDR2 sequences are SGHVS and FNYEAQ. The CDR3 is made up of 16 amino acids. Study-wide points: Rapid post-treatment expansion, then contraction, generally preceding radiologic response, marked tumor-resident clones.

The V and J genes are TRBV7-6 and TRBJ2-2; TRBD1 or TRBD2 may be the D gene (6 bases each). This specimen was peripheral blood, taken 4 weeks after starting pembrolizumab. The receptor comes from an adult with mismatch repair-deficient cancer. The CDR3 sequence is CASTPEGWGARGELFF. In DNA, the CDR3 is TGTGCCAGCACACCGGAGGGATGGGGGGCGAGGGGGGAGCTGTTTTTT.